There are many counts of the clone carrying this T cell receptor (beta chain). The sample is drawn from a study of Graves' ophthalmopathy and Graves' hyperthyroidism. Amplification from RNA transcripts yielded the TCR beta CDR3 regions. The first-round RT-PCR employed HTBI primers together with the Qiagen OneStep RT-PCR kit. A multiplex PCR was then performed as the second round. TCRdb processed the multiplex PCR reads anew with MiXCR; each CDR3 protein has one entry. This table has around 51,000 distinct CDR3 sequences, around half appearing once. Sequenced input: peripheral blood. The sequence was collected from an adult man with Graves' ophthalmopathy.

The CDR3, as DNA: TGTGCCAGCAGCTCCAAGACAGAACAAGAGACCCAGTACTTC. It encodes CASSSKTEQETQYF. This chain connects TRBV5-8 to TRBJ2-5; possible D gene TRBD1, 5 bases. From germline, CDR1 is SGHTS and CDR2 YDEGEE. The V and J ends lost 3 bases and 2 bases respectively, with 11 bases between them. The CDR3 totals 14 residues.